The 30 T cell receptor beta chains reported below all come from one sample, sequenced in a study of cytomegalovirus exposure and HLA in healthy donors. Researchers ran the PCR with 60 Vbeta and 13 Jbeta primers. TCRdb keeps only in-frame clones here, not all; method: immunoSEQ multiplex PCR. The data contain approximately 130,000 clones, around 9% of them singletons. The sequenced sample was PBMCs. These receptors were collected from a woman aged 40 to 50 in good health and CMV-seropositive.

This clone has a handful of counts. This chain links TRBV11-3 with TRBJ2-3; 8 bases map to TRBD2. After removal of 1 base from V and 0 bases from J, the junction contained 12 bases not matched to a gene. The CDR3 runs to 19 residues. Germline CDR1 reads SGHNT; CDR2 reads YENEEA. CDR3 sequence: CASSLALHFSGVSTDTQYF. CDR3 DNA sequence: TGTGCCAGCAGCTTAGCCCTTCACTTTAGCGGGGTTAGCACAGATACGCAGTATTTT.

This clone appeared a few times. The chain uses TRBV5-6 and TRBJ2-3; D perhaps matches TRBD1 (5 bases). V was shortened by 0 bases and J by 5 bases, with 10 bases between the two germline ends. Germline V CDR1 and CDR2: SGHDT, YYEEEE. The CDR3 runs 14 residues. CDR3: CASSLAGARDTQYF. The CDR3 coding sequence is TGTGCCAGCAGCTTGGCTGGGGCTAGAGATACGCAGTATTTT.

The chain has TRBV9 and TRBJ1-5, with D unresolved. The CDR3 extends over 13 amino acids. V lost 3 bases, J lost 7 bases, and 11 bases lay in between. From germline, CDR1 is SGDLS and CDR2 YYNGEE. For the CDR3, the DNA is TGTGCCAGCAGCGAGGAGGGAGGACAGCCCCAGCATTTT. It yields the protein CASSEEGGQPQHF. Together with reference TRBV9 and TRBJ1-5, the CDR3 gives the full variable domain: DSGVTQTPKHLITATGQRVTLRCSPRSGDLSVYWYQQSLDQGLQFLIQYYNGEERAKGNILERFSAQQFPDLHSELNLSSLELGDSALYFCASSEEGGQPQHFGDGTRLSIL.

The table lists this clone with a few counts. This chain links TRBV27 with TRBJ1-1, with D maybe TRBD1 (6 bases). Germline-derived CDR1 and CDR2 are MNHEY and SMNVEV (reference sequence). The ends were cut back, 2 bases at V and 4 bases at J, with 8 bases in the middle. The CDR3 loop spans 13 amino acids. For the CDR3, the DNA is TGTGCCAGCAGTTTACTCAGGGGCACTGAAGCTTTCTTT. It encodes CASSLLRGTEAFF.

This chain links TRBV11-2 with TRBJ2-2, with 8 bases that match TRBD1. Looked up from germline, CDR1 is SGHAT and CDR2 is FQNNGV. CDR3 length: 15 residues. The V segment lost 2 bases and the J segment 4 bases; nucleotides outside the gene matches: 3. CDR3 nucleotides: TGTGCCAGCAGCTTACAGGGGGCGGGCACCGGGGAGCTGTTTTTT. It translates to CASSLQGAGTGELFF. The full variable domain, its missing parts supplied by reference TRBV11-2 and TRBJ2-2, is EAGVAQSPRYKIIEKRQSVAFWCNPISGHATLYWYQQILGQGPKLLIQFQNNGVVDDSQLPKDRFSAERLKGVDSTLKIQPAKLEDSAVYLCASSLQGAGTGELFFGEGSRLTVL.

The V and J genes are TRBV27 and TRBJ2-4; 7 nucleotides match TRBD1. CDR3 size: 11 residues. From germline, CDR1 is MNHEY and CDR2 SMNVEV (reference sequence). After removal of 11 bases from V and 6 bases from J, the junction contained 4 bases not matched to a gene. CDR3 loop: CAVRQGNIQYF. The CDR3, as DNA: TGTGCCGTCAGACAGGGAAACATTCAGTACTTC.

This clone turned up a few times. The J gene is TRBJ1-4, the V gene TRBV18, with 7 bases aligning to TRBD1. V shed 3 bases and J 5 bases; nucleotides not matched to a gene: 6. The CDR3 runs to 15 residues. Germline CDR1 and CDR2: KGHSH and LQKENI. The CDR3 region has the DNA TGTGCCAGCTCACCGTTACAGGGGCGAAATGAAAAACTGTTTTTT. Translating gives CASSPLQGRNEKLFF.

This chain connects TRBV7-2 to TRBJ2-7; 7 bases are a match to TRBD1. This CDR3 is 14 amino acids long. Germline values: CDR1 SGHTA, CDR2 FQGNSA. V dropped 6 bases and J dropped 3; count of bases not matched to a gene: 8. This chain's CDR3 is CASSSGTEGYEQYF. CDR3 nucleotide sequence: TGTGCCAGCAGTTCCGGGACAGAAGGCTACGAGCAGTACTTC.

This chain connects TRBV5-1 to TRBJ2-7; D possibly corresponds to TRBD2 (7 bases). Trimming pared 0 bases from V and 6 bases from J, leaving 16 bases between. Germline V gives CDR1 SGHRS, CDR2 YFSETQ. This CDR3 region has 15 residues. CDR3 sequence: CASSLEGGRKGEQYF. The CDR3 DNA is TGCGCCAGCAGCTTGGAGGGGGGGAGAAAGGGCGAGCAGTACTTC.

Of note for this clone: No conserved phenylalanine or tryptophan is present at the end of the CDR3, so a read error is the likely explanation. The DNA is omitted, as the CDR3 cannot be located on it reliably, and the CDR3 follows TCRdb's listing. This sequence joins TRBV29-1 and TRBJ1-4; the table's TRBD1 call for D was not verified on the DNA. The CDR3 totals 12 residues, both ends included. Germline V gene sequence: CDR1 SQVTM, CDR2 ANQGSEA. The CDR3 region is CSVEMFQGKMFL.

The CDR3: CASSIPTGAFNQPQHF. The CDR3 region has the DNA TGTGCCAGCAGTATCCCGACAGGGGCCTTCAATCAGCCCCAGCATTTT. The chain couples TRBV28 to TRBJ1-5; 8 nucleotides match TRBD1. Germline CDR1 reads MDHEN; CDR2 reads SYDVKM. The CDR3 loop spans 16 amino acids. Unmatched junction bases numbered 9, after V lost 5 bases and J lost 3 bases.

This clone appeared a few times. The DNA of the CDR3 is TGTGCCAGCAGCCCGTTCCCCAGGGACAATCAGCCCCAGCATTTT. Protein sequence: CASSPFPRDNQPQHF. The rearrangement links TRBV7-8 to TRBJ1-5, with D perhaps TRBD1 (5 bases). The V end lost 5 bases, the J end lost 3 bases, and 14 bases lay between the germline ends. Germline CDR1 and CDR2: SGHVS and FQNEAQ. This CDR3 spans 15 amino acids.

This clone has a handful of counts. This sequence joins TRBV19 and TRBJ2-5, with 9 nucleotides matching TRBD2. V lost 6 bases, J lost 10 bases, and 9 bases stayed unmatched. The length of the CDR3 is 13 residues. In germline, CDR1 is LNHDA, CDR2 SQIVND (reference sequence). As DNA, the CDR3 is TGTGCCAGTAGCCCAGCGGGGGGATCTGACCAGTACTTC. Its translation: CASSPAGGSDQYF.

This clone occurred a few times. This chain uses TRBV19 with TRBJ1-6; possible D gene TRBD1, 5 bases. The V end lost 5 bases, the J end lost 6 bases, and 14 bases lay between the germline ends. The CDR3 consists of 15 residues. The germline V gene encodes CDR1 LNHDA and CDR2 SQIVND (reference sequence). The CDR3 protein is CASSLSTVGNSPLHF. CDR3 nucleotides: TGTGCCAGTAGTTTATCGACAGTAGGTAATTCACCCCTCCACTTT.

This clone turned up a few times. CDR3 region: CASSEFRGDNEKLFF. DNA for the CDR3: TGTGCCAGCAGTGAATTCAGGGGGGATAATGAAAAACTGTTTTTT. This rearrangement joins TRBV2 to TRBJ1-4; 7 bases fit TRBD1. The length of the CDR3 is 15 residues. After removal of 2 bases from V and 4 bases from J, the junction contained 4 bases not matched to a gene. The germline V gene has CDR1 SNHLY and CDR2 FYNNEI.

This chain uses TRBV25-1 with TRBJ1-3; D uncertain. Per the germline V gene, CDR1 is MGHDK and CDR2 is SYGVNS. The V end was cut by 2 bases, the J end by 1 base, with 6 bases between. The CDR3 spans 14 residues. CDR3 DNA sequence: TGTGCCAGCAGTGAACTCAGGTCTGGAAACACCATATATTTT. It is translated as CASSELRSGNTIYF.

The rearrangement joins TRBV21-1 to TRBJ2-1; the DNA was not compared with TRBD1, the D call given in the table. TRBV21-1 is assigned pseudogene status. There are 19 residues in the CDR3. CDR3 nucleotides: TGTGCCAGCAGCTATCAATGGCCCGGGACAATAACAGGATACAATGAGCAGTTCTTC. Translated, it gives CASSYQWPGTITGYNEQFF.

This clone appeared a few times. The genes are TRBV19 and TRBJ2-7, with 7 bases that match TRBD1. V was pared by 5 bases and J by 2 bases, with 3 bases of the junction left unmatched. The CDR3 is 13 residues long. Germline CDR1 LNHDA, CDR2 SQIVND (reference sequence). The CDR3 DNA is TGTGCCAGTAGTGAGGGACAGACCTACGAGCAGTACTTC. Translating it yields CASSEGQTYEQYF.

There are a few counts of this clone. The rearrangement joins TRBV6-6 to TRBJ2-5; possible D gene TRBD2, 6 bases. The CDR3 consists of 15 residues. The germline V gene has CDR1 MNHNY and CDR2 SVGAGI (reference sequence). Trimming removed 4 bases at V and 1 base at J, with 13 bases between. The DNA for the CDR3 is TGTGCCAGCAGTTTCTCTGGGGGGTCCCAAGAGACCCAGTACTTC. It is translated as CASSFSGGSQETQYF.

This rearrangement joins TRBV7-2 to TRBJ1-1; TRBD1 matches 7 bases. V lost 1 base and J lost 4; bases outside the gene matches: 3. The germline V gene has CDR1 SGHTA and CDR2 FQGNSA. The CDR3 extends over 14 amino acids. In nucleotides, the CDR3 is TGTGCCAGCAGCTTAGTTCCAGGGGGCACTGAAGCTTTCTTT. Its protein is CASSLVPGGTEAFF.

This clone has more than one count but fewer than ten. J is TRBJ2-1 and V is TRBV5-4; tentatively, D is TRBD2 (6 bases). This CDR3 is built from 14 residues. The V and J ends lost 5 bases and 1 base respectively, with 10 bases between them. Germline loops: CDR1 SGHNT, CDR2 YYREEE (reference sequence). CDR3 region: CASRAGRSYNEQFF. The CDR3 nucleotides read TGTGCCAGCAGGGCGGGGAGGTCCTACAATGAGCAGTTCTTC.

The chain combines TRBV19 with TRBJ2-2; TRBD2 aligns across 11 bases. Germline CDR1 reads LNHDA; CDR2 reads SQIVND (reference sequence). The trim removed 6 bases at V and 6 bases at J, leaving 6 bases unmatched. The CDR3 sequence is 15 residues long. The CDR3 DNA follows: TGTGCCAGTAGCCTGGAACTAGCGGGGGCCGGGGAGCTGTTTTTT. Residues: CASSLELAGAGELFF.

This clone was counted only a few times. Other DNA sequences from this sample encode an identical CDR3 as well. V is TRBV7-9 and J is TRBJ1-1, with D perhaps matching TRBD1 (5 bases). The V and J ends lost 1 base and 0 bases respectively, with 6 bases between them. Germline CDR1 reads SEHNR; CDR2 reads FQNEAQ (reference sequence). The CDR3 is 14 amino acids. As DNA, the CDR3 is TGTGCCAGCAGCTTAGGACAGTTGAACACTGAAGCTTTCTTT. Its protein product is CASSLGQLNTEAFF.

The chain joins TRBV5-1 to TRBJ2-7, with 7 positions matching TRBD1. The CDR3 length is 14 residues. CDR1 is SGHRS and CDR2 is YFSETQ in the germline V gene. J gave up 0 bases and V 1 base, and 1 base lay outside the gene matches. CDR3: CASSLTGASYEQYF. Written as DNA, the CDR3 is TGCGCCAGCAGCTTGACAGGGGCCTCCTACGAGCAGTACTTC.

J is TRBJ2-1 and V is TRBV6-1, with D perhaps matching TRBD2 (6 bases). The germline V gene has CDR1 MNHNS and CDR2 SASEGT. CDR3 length equals 15 residues. The V gene lost 2 bases and the J gene lost 4 bases, with 12 bases spanning the gap. The CDR3 spells CASSEMAGPYNEQFF. Here the CDR3 DNA reads TGTGCCAGCAGTGAAATGGCGGGACCGTACAATGAGCAGTTCTTC.

In this sample, this clone turned up a few times. Within the sample, other DNA sequences also encode this same CDR3. V gene TRBV9 combines with J gene TRBJ2-1; D is uncertain. The ends were cut back, 2 bases at V and 0 bases at J, with 9 bases in the middle. The length of the CDR3 is 15 residues. Germline-derived CDR1 and CDR2 are SGDLS and YYNGEE. CDR3 in amino acids: CASSVGASSYNEQFF. CDR3 coding DNA: TGTGCCAGCAGCGTCGGTGCTAGCTCCTACAATGAGCAGTTCTTC.

This clone was counted a few times. The V and J genes are TRBV7-8 and TRBJ1-5; TRBD1 is a possible D gene (6 bases). CDR1 and CDR2 from the germline V gene are SGHVS and FQNEAQ. The CDR3 is made up of 14 amino acids. The V end was cut by 4 bases, the J end by 4 bases, with 11 bases between. The CDR3 is CASSYNDRNQPQHF. CDR3 sequence (DNA): TGTGCCAGCAGCTATAATGACAGGAATCAGCCCCAGCATTTT.

This clone is a singleton in its sample. V is TRBV23-1 and J is TRBJ2-7, with 9 positions matching TRBD1. TRBV23-1 is reported as an ORF; its role is uncertain. This CDR3 has 15 residues. Trimming cost V 2 bases and J 6 bases; bases outside gene matches: 8. The CDR3 region is CASSQATGQGGEQYF. The CDR3 bases are TGCGCCAGCAGTCAAGCGACGGGACAGGGAGGCGAGCAGTACTTC.

The chain joins TRBV5-8 to TRBJ1-1; D ambiguous. V shed 0 bases and J shed 1 base, with 13 bases lying between them. Per germline, CDR1 SGHTS and CDR2 YDEGEE. The CDR3 totals 16 residues. CDR3 DNA sequence: TGTGCCAGCAGCTTGGGGCAGGTTAAACCGAACACTGAAGCTTTCTTT. It specifies CASSLGQVKPNTEAFF.

The chain combines TRBV19 with TRBJ2-3; D ambiguous. The CDR3 runs 14 residues. Germline assignment: CDR1 LNHDA and CDR2 SQIVND (reference sequence). Trimming took 7 bases from V and 2 from J, leaving 13 bases between them. The CDR3 sequence is CASTRNGFTDTQYF. In DNA, the CDR3 is TGTGCCAGTACCAGAAATGGTTTCACAGATACGCAGTATTTT.